The rows below give T cell receptor beta chains drawn from one sample of a study of blood T cell repertoires in COVID-19. Only in-frame clones appear in the TCRdb table, and some are missing; sequencing was by immunoSEQ multiplex PCR. The repertoire holds 40,000 or so clones, with around nine tenths as singletons. The sequenced sample was peripheral blood. These receptors were obtained from a human donor in a cohort sampled during active COVID-19. The CDR3 runs from the conserved cysteine through the conserved F or W. A D gene is named only where the DNA matches it firmly. A row's size may be missing; if present it is once, few, many or a size class.

16	TRBV4-3	TRBJ2-3	.	.	TGCGCCAGCAGCCAGTGGTTTGGAGGTGGGGCAGATACGCAGTATTTT	CASSQWFGGGADTQYF
13	TRBV12-3/TRBV12-4	TRBJ2-1	.	.	TGTGCCAGCAGTCCCCAGGGTCCCAATGAGCAGTTCTTC	CASSPQGPNEQFF
14	TRBV27	TRBJ1-2	.	.	TGTGCCAGCAGTTCCTCGGCGGGGGCGAGGGGCTACACCTTC	CASSSSAGARGYTF
16	TRBV24-1	TRBJ1-2	.	.	TGTGCCACCAGTGACTTACTACGGACAGCCCCCTATGGCTACACCTTC	CATSDLLRTAPYGYTF
16	TRBV6-5	TRBJ1-2	TRBD1	many	TGTGCCAGCAGTTACTCCGGGACAGGAGGGCTCTATGGCTACACCTTC	CASSYSGTGGLYGYTF
15	TRBV19	TRBJ1-2	.	.	TGTGCCAGTAGTCTCACAGGGACGGTTAACTATGGCTACACCTTC	CASSLTGTVNYGYTF
14	TRBV5-1	TRBJ2-7	.	.	TGCGCCAGCAGCTTGAATTCCCTTGGCGGCGAGCAGTACTTC	CASSLNSLGGEQYF
15	TRBV11-2	TRBJ2-7	.	.	TGTGCCAGCAGCCCCTTCTCCGGGGTTTCGTACGAGCAGTACTTC	CASSPFSGVSYEQYF
17	TRBV5-1	TRBJ1-5	TRBD1	few	TGCGCCAGCACCCACAGGGGTGAGTTGGGGGTGGATCAGCCCCAGCATTTT	CASTHRGELGVDQPQHF
13	TRBV10-1	TRBJ2-2	.	.	TGCGCCAGCAGTGAACGTAGAACCGGGGAGCTGTTTTTT	CASSERRTGELFF
14	TRBV19	TRBJ1-5	.	.	TGTGCCAGTAGTAAGGGAGCTGGAAATCAGCCACAGCATTTT	CASSKGAGNQPQHF
17	TRBV11-3	TRBJ2-6	TRBD1	.	TGTGCCAGCAGCTCCAGACAGGGGAACTCTGGGGCCAACGTCCTGACTTTC	CASSSRQGNSGANVLTF
15	TRBV30	TRBJ1-6	TRBD1	few	TGTGCCTGGAGTGAACCGGGACAGGGGAATTCACCCCTCCACTTT	CAWSEPGQGNSPLHF
15	TRBV11-1	TRBJ2-7	TRBD1	few	TGTGCCAGCAGCCTAACTTGGACAGGGACCTACGAGCAGTACTTC	CASSLTWTGTYEQYF
15	TRBV7-9	TRBJ1-5	.	once	TGTGCCAGCAGGCGTTCAGGGGCTCTAGATCAGCCCCAGCATTTT	CASRRSGALDQPQHF
13	TRBV6-5	TRBJ2-3	.	.	TGTGCCAGCAGTACGAGCATCACAGATACGCAGTATTTT	CASSTSITDTQYF
14	TRBV4-3	TRBJ1-1	.	.	TGCGCCAGCAGCCAAGGGACAATGAACACTGAAGCTTTCTTT	CASSQGTMNTEAFF
11	TRBV6-6	TRBJ1-5	.	.	TGTGCCAGCAGCCTTGCAGGGCTCCAGCATTTT	CASSLAGLQHF
11	TRBV2	TRBJ2-7	.	.	TGTGCCAGCAGTGGGGAGGCCGAGCAGTACTTC	CASSGEAEQYF
13	TRBV18	TRBJ2-7	TRBD1	once	TGTGCCAGCTCACTATACAGGGGATACGAGCAGTACTTC	CASSLYRGYEQYF
13	TRBV11-3	TRBJ2-4	.	.	TGTGCCAGCAGCTTAGAGGGTGAGACAGAAAAGTACTTC	CASSLEGETEKYF
15	TRBV19	TRBJ1-4	TRBD1	.	TGTGCCAGTAGTTCCGGACAGGGGGCTAATGAAAAACTGTTTTTT	CASSSGQGANEKLFF
14	TRBV4-1	TRBJ2-7	TRBD1	.	TGCGCCAGCAGCCGGGGGACAGGGACCTACGAGCAGTACTTC	CASSRGTGTYEQYF
17	TRBV9	TRBJ2-3	TRBD2	.	TGTGCCAGCAGCGTAGCGGCTAGCGGGGGGCTCACAGATACGCAGTATTTT	CASSVAASGGLTDTQYF
15	TRBV9	TRBJ1-1	TRBD1	.	TGTGCCAGCAGCGATGGGACAGGTCAGAACACTGAAGCTTTCTTT	CASSDGTGQNTEAFF
16	TRBV18	TRBJ2-1	TRBD2	.	TGTGCCAGCTCACCGTTAGCGGGGGTAGTTAAGGTTGAGCAGTTCTTC	CASSPLAGVVKVEQFF
11	TRBV20-1	TRBJ2-7	.	.	TGCAGTGCGCGAACAGGTTACGAGCAGTACTTC	CSARTGYEQYF
11	TRBV29-1	TRBJ1-1	.	.	TGCAGCGTTGAGCTGCCGGGGGAAGCTTTCTTT	CSVELPGEAFF
15	TRBV5-6	TRBJ1-1	.	.	TGTGCCAGCCGCTTTGGGCGGGGCTCGAACACTGAAGCTTTCTTT	CASRFGRGSNTEAFF
11	TRBV20-1	TRBJ1-6	.	.	TGCAGTGCTAGAAATCCGACAGTCCTCCACTTT	CSARNPTVLHF
15	TRBV21-1	TRBJ2-3	.	.	TGTGCCAGCAGCAACGCCGGACCGAGGACAGATACGCAATATTTT	CASSNAGPRTDTQYF
13	TRBV11-2	TRBJ1-1	.	.	TGTGCCAGCAGCCTTAACTTGAACACTGAAGCTTTCTTT	CASSLNLNTEAFF
13	TRBV7-2	TRBJ1-1	.	once	TGTGCCAGCAGCTTAATGGAGGGCACTGAAGCTTTCTTT	CASSLMEGTEAFF
15	TRBV30	TRBJ2-3	.	.	TGTGCCTGGAGTGCCCCTTCTAAGAACACAGATACGCAGTATTTT	CAWSAPSKNTDTQYF
15	TRBV6-5	TRBJ2-2	.	.	TGTGCCAGCAGGAAATGGACAGCGAACACCGGGGAGCTGTTTTTT	CASRKWTANTGELFF
15	TRBV19	TRBJ2-1	TRBD2	few	TGTGCCAGTAGTATGCTAGCGGGGGGATACAATGAGCAGTTCTTC	CASSMLAGGYNEQFF
13	TRBV6-5	TRBJ1-2	.	.	TGTGCCAGCAGGAATCCGGGAGGACGGGACTACACCTTC	CASRNPGGRDYTF
14	TRBV5-5	TRBJ2-1	TRBD2	.	TGTGCCAGCAGCTTCGGAGGCGGGGGGAATGAGCAGTTCTTC	CASSFGGGGNEQFF
15	TRBV30	TRBJ2-1	.	once	TGTGCCTGGAGTGTAGGGCTAGCACGAGACAATGAGCAGTTCTTC	CAWSVGLARDNEQFF
14	TRBV6-4	TRBJ1-2	TRBD1	.	TGTGCCAGCAGTGAGGGACAGGGTACCTATGGCTACACCTTC	CASSEGQGTYGYTF